The subject of this entry is one TCR beta chain. CDR1 is MDHEN, CDR2 SYDVKM, per germline. Trimming removed 1 base from V and 4 bases from J; junction bases left unmatched: 6. This CDR3 contains 16 residues. The source of the sample is a study of blood T cell repertoires in COVID-19. Study overall: The United States, Italy and Spain provided the acute and convalescent COVID-19 samples. The cDNA or gDNA used as material had been derived from T cells, B-cell-depleted T cells, or PBMCs.

In the authors' methods: From reference gene primer amplification, estimates of nucleated cell counts were derived. Libraries were prepared by immunoSEQ multiplex PCR; TCRdb keeps only in-frame clonotypes and omits some of them. The D gene and trimming were derived from the DNA, and the V and J assignments and clone size from that table. Of some 150,000 clones listed, around 84% were seen once; the top ten hold 35% to 45%. The genes are TRBV28 and TRBJ1-2, with TRBD1 matching 10 bases. The sequenced material came from peripheral blood. The TCR originated in a human donor in a cohort sampled during active COVID-19. This CDR3 is CASSLSGTGAGYGYTF. As DNA, the CDR3 is TGTGCCAGCAGTTTATCCGGGACAGGGGCCGGCTATGGCTACACCTTC.